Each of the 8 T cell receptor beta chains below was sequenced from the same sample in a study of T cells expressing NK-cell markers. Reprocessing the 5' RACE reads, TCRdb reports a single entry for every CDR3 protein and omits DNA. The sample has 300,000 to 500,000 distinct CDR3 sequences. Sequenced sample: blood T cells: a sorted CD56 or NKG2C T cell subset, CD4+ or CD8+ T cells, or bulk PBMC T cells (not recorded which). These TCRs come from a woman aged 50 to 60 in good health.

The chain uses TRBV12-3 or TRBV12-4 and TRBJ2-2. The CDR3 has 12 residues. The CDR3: CASIHGTGELFF.

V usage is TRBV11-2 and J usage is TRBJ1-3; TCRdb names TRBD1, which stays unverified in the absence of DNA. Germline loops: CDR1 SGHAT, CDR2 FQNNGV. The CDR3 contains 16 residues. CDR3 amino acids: CASSLSTGQLGNTIYF.

The CDR3 spells CSASPGLTDTQYF. The V gene is TRBV20-1, the J gene TRBJ2-3; TCRdb calls TRBD2, which cannot be checked without DNA. The germline V gene encodes CDR1 DFQATT and CDR2 SNEGSKA (reference sequence). The CDR3 consists of 13 residues.

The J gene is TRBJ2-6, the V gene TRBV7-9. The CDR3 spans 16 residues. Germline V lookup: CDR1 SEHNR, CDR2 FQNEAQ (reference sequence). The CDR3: CASSAPRRSGANVLTF.

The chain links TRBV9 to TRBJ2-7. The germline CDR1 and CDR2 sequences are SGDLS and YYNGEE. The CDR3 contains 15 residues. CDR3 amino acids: CASSPFEGTPYEQYF. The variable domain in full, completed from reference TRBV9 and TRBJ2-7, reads DSGVTQTPKHLITATGQRVTLRCSPRSGDLSVYWYQQSLDQGLQFLIQYYNGEERAKGNILERFSAQQFPDLHSELNLSSLELGDSALYFCASSPFEGTPYEQYFGPGTRLTVT.

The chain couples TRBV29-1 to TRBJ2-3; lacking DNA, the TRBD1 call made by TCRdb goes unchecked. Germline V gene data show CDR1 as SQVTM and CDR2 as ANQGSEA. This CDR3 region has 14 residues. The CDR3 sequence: CSVDWPGGTDTQYF.

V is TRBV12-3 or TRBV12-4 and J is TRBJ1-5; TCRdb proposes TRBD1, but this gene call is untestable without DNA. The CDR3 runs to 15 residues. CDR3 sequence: CASSWGQGATQPQHF.

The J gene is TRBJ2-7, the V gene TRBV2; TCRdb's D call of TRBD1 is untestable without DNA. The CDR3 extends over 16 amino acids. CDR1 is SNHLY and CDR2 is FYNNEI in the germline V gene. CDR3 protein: CASGGGPLRRLYEQYF.